The entry that follows covers one TCR beta chain sequence. The length of the CDR3 is 16 residues. Germline trimming cut 0 bases from V and 3 bases from J; bases unmatched to any gene: 5. Germline CDR1 is SGHNT and CDR2 is YYREEE (reference sequence). This specimen comes from a study of blood T cell repertoires in COVID-19. Study-wide context: The United States, Italy and Spain were the sources of the acute and convalescent COVID-19 samples. Sources were T cells, B-cell-depleted T cells, or PBMCs; the material itself was cDNA or gDNA.

How the authors handled the data: Amplification of reference gene primers was used by the study to estimate nucleated cell counts. Produced via immunoSEQ multiplex PCR; TCRdb's table is partial and in-frame only. The D gene and trimming were derived from the DNA, and the V and J assignments and clone size from that table. The sample shows roughly 170,000 clones, about 84% of them seen only once. The rearrangement links TRBV5-4 to TRBJ2-1, with 8 bases fitting TRBD2. This clonotype was obtained from a human donor in a cohort sampled during active COVID-19. Sample: peripheral blood. The CDR3, as DNA: TGTGCCAGCAGCTTGGAGGTGACTAGCGACTACAATGAGCAGTTCTTC. The encoded protein is CASSLEVTSDYNEQFF.